Following are 13 T cell receptor beta chains from one sample sequenced in a study of shared clonotypes between healthy human individuals. Profiled with immunoSEQ multiplex PCR; TCRdb holds only in-frame clones, not every one. The sample lists approximately 1,500,000 clones, around 97% occurring once. The material sequenced was naive CD4+ T cells sorted from blood. Regarding subset: CD45RA+ positively selected. The source is a man aged 25 to 40 in good health.

The chain links TRBV6-5 to TRBJ2-1, with TRBD1 matching 8 bases. The CDR3 spans 15 residues. Per germline, CDR1 MNHEY and CDR2 SVGAGI. Losses at the gene ends were 5 bases for V and 8 bases for J; bases not matched to a gene: 11. The CDR3 sequence: CASSPFYRGIDEQFF. In DNA, the CDR3 is TGTGCCAGCAGTCCTTTCTACAGGGGGATCGATGAGCAGTTCTTC.

V gene TRBV14 combines with J gene TRBJ2-7; D may match TRBD1 or TRBD2 (6 bases each). The CDR3 spans 15 residues. From germline, CDR1 is SGHDN and CDR2 FVKESK. V shed 2 bases and J shed 2 bases, with 13 bases lying between them. The CDR3 loop reads CASSQPGAGPYEQYF. The DNA for the CDR3 is TGTGCCAGCAGCCAACCAGGGGCGGGACCCTACGAGCAGTACTTC. The full variable domain, completed using reference TRBV14 and TRBJ2-7, is EAGVTQFPSHSVIEKGQTVTLRCDPISGHDNLYWYRRVMGKEIKFLLHFVKESKQDESGMPNNRFLAERTGGTYSTLKVQPAELEDSGVYFCASSQPGAGPYEQYFGPGTRLTVT.

The chain recombines TRBV18 with TRBJ2-1; D remains ambiguous. The CDR3 runs to 17 residues. Trimming took 6 bases from V and 6 from J, leaving 24 bases between them. CDR1 is KGHSH and CDR2 is LQKENI in the germline V gene. The CDR3 coding sequence is TGTGCCAGCTCCCGACCTATGGGTTCCCATCGAGGCAATGAGCAGTTCTTC. Amino acid sequence: CASSRPMGSHRGNEQFF.

V and J are TRBV27 and TRBJ2-2; a weak D match, TRBD1 (5 bases). The CDR3 runs to 14 residues. Germline V gene data show CDR1 as MNHEY and CDR2 as SMNVEV (reference sequence). V lost 4 bases and J 1 base, leaving 7 bases between the germline ends. The CDR3 DNA sequence: TGTGCCAGCAGTTCCCAGGGGAACACCGGGGAGCTGTTTTTT. Protein product: CASSSQGNTGELFF.

The DNA of the CDR3 is TGTGCCAGCAGTGACTCGGCCTCCTTATTGGATACGCAGTATTTT. Translating gives CASSDSASLLDTQYF. The chain recombines TRBV6-4 with TRBJ2-3; D remains unclear. This CDR3 comprises 15 residues. V lost 0 bases to trimming and J lost 6 bases, with 13 bases between them. The germline CDR1 and CDR2 sequences are MRHNA and SNTAGT.

This chain joins TRBV5-4 and TRBJ2-1; TRBD2 might be the D (6 bases). V lost 4 bases, J lost 8 bases, and 22 bases lay in between. This CDR3 is built from 16 residues. Germline CDR1 and CDR2: SGHNT and YYREEE (reference sequence). CDR3 amino acids: CASSLLGGAGFDEQFF. CDR3 in DNA: TGTGCCAGCAGCCTCCTGGGGGGAGCTGGTTTCGATGAGCAGTTCTTC.

The chain recombines TRBV29-1 with TRBJ2-5; no reliable D call. Germline assignment: CDR1 SQVTM and CDR2 ANQGSEA. Deletions cut 1 base from V and 5 bases from J, with 11 bases between. This CDR3 comprises 13 residues. CDR3 coding DNA: TGCAGCGTTGAAGTCGACCTCGGGGAGACCCAGTACTTC. Its translation is CSVEVDLGETQYF.

This clone appeared a few times. The V and J genes are TRBV18 and TRBJ1-2; unclear D gene. V was pared by 3 bases and J by 8 bases, with 7 bases between. The CDR3 runs 11 residues. Germline values: CDR1 KGHSH, CDR2 LQKENI. The CDR3 nucleotides are TGTGCCAGCTCACCGGTAGGCGGCTACACCTTC. Translation gives CASSPVGGYTF.

The rearrangement joins TRBV5-4 to TRBJ2-7, with 8 bases identical to TRBD1. V dropped 4 bases and J dropped 7; count of bases not matched to a gene: 19. CDR1 SGHNT and CDR2 YYREEE come from the germline V gene (reference sequence). This CDR3 comprises 17 residues. The CDR3 nucleotides are TGTGCCAGCAGCGCGGGTCCCTCGGGACAGGCCCGTCGGGAGCAGTACTTC. This codes for CASSAGPSGQARREQYF. The full variable domain, rest sourced from reference TRBV5-4 and TRBJ2-7, is ETGVTQSPTHLIKTRGQQVTLRCSSQSGHNTVSWYQQALGQGPQFIFQYYREEENGRGNFPPRFSGLQFPNYSSELNVNALELDDSALYLCASSAGPSGQARREQYFGPGTRLTVT.

The gene calls are TRBV6-1 and TRBJ2-7; 7 bases match TRBD1. V lost 4 bases and J lost 3; bases outside the gene matches: 6. CDR1 and CDR2 (germline): MNHNS, SASEGT. The CDR3 spans 14 residues. The CDR3 DNA reads TGTGCCAGCAGTGTCCCAGGGGGTGGCTACGAGCAGTACTTC. The encoded protein is CASSVPGGGYEQYF.

The chain recombines TRBV6-6 with TRBJ2-1, with D possibly TRBD1 on 6 matching bases. The V end was cut by 4 bases, the J end by 8 bases, with 15 bases between. In germline, CDR1 is MNHNY, CDR2 SVGAGI (reference sequence). The length of the CDR3 is 14 residues. This CDR3 is CASSFLSGQYEQFF. CDR3 nucleotides: TGTGCCAGCAGTTTTCTTTCCGGACAGTATGAGCAGTTCTTC.

J is TRBJ1-6 and V is TRBV2, with D possibly being TRBD1 (5 bases). The germline V gene has CDR1 SNHLY and CDR2 FYNNEI. The V end lost 8 bases, the J end lost 8 bases, and 16 bases lay between the germline ends. This CDR3 has 14 amino acids. CDR3 loop: CASEGSGTHSPLHF. The CDR3 DNA is TGTGCCAGCGAGGGGTCCGGAACGCATTCACCCCTCCACTTT.

The V gene is TRBV29-1, the J gene TRBJ2-7, with 9 bases matching TRBD1. The CDR3 covers 13 residues. Germline trimming cut 7 bases from V and 4 bases from J; bases unmatched to any gene: 8. Germline values: CDR1 SQVTM, CDR2 ANQGSEA. The CDR3 sequence is CSAIPGQGYEQYF. For the CDR3, the DNA is TGCAGCGCAATACCGGGACAGGGTTACGAGCAGTACTTC.